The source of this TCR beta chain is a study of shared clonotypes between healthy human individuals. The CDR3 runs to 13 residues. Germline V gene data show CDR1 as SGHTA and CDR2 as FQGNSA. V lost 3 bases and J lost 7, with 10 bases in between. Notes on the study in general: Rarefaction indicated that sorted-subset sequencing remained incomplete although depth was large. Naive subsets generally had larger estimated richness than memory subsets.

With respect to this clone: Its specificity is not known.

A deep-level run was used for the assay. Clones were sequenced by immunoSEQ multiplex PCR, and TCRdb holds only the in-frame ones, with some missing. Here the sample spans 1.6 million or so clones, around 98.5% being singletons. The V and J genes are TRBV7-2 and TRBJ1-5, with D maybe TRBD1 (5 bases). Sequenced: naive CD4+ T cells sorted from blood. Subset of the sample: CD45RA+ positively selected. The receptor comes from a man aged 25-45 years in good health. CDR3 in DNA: TGTGCCAGCAGCTTCAGGGCACGGCAGCCCCAGCATTTT. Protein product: CASSFRARQPQHF.